One sample yielded the 12 T cell receptor beta chains listed below, sequenced in a study of shared clonotypes between healthy human individuals. Data came from immunoSEQ multiplex PCR; TCRdb stores just in-frame clones and leaves some out. The repertoire holds around 2.5 million clones, with 80% to 95% as singletons. Sample: naive CD4+ T cells from PBMCs. The subset here: CD45RA+ positively selected. These receptors were obtained from a man between 18 and 29 years old in good health. Some clones in this sample may be carry-over from other donors' samples.

V gene TRBV28 combines with J gene TRBJ2-7; 8 nucleotides agree with TRBD1. The CDR3 loop spans 16 amino acids. V shed 3 bases and J 0 bases; nucleotides not matched to a gene: 7. CDR1 MDHEN and CDR2 SYDVKM come from the germline V gene. The CDR3 region is CASSFPLQGGSYEQYF. CDR3 DNA sequence: TGTGCCAGCAGTTTCCCTCTACAGGGGGGCTCCTACGAGCAGTACTTC. The entire variable domain, with the rest obtained from reference TRBV28 and TRBJ2-7, is as follows: DVKVTQSSRYLVKRTGEKVFLECVQDMDHENMFWYRQDPGLGLRLIYFSYDVKMKEKGDIPEGYSVSREKKERFSLILESASTNQTSMYLCASSFPLQGGSYEQYFGPGTRLTVT.

This sequence joins TRBV4-1 and TRBJ2-1, with D possibly being TRBD1 (5 bases). Looked up from germline, CDR1 is MGHRA and CDR2 is YSYEKL. CDR3 length equals 14 residues. This CDR3 is CATRTQPLNNEQFF. CDR3 sequence (DNA): TGCGCTACCCGGACACAACCCTTAAACAATGAGCAGTTCTTC.

Regarding this clone: This sample includes further DNA sequences coding for the same CDR3. The genes are TRBV19 and TRBJ2-2, with TRBD2 matching over 14 bases. Trimming removed 5 bases from V and 5 bases from J; junction bases left unmatched: 4. Germline assignment: CDR1 LNHDA and CDR2 SQIVND (reference sequence). CDR3 length: 16 residues. CDR3 bases: TGTGCCAGTAGTTCTGGGACTAGCGGGAGTACCGGGGAGCTGTTTTTT. This codes for CASSSGTSGSTGELFF.

About this clone itself: At the DNA level, this CDR3 is encoded by other sequences in the same sample as well. The V and J genes are TRBV5-1 and TRBJ2-7; 8 nucleotides line up with TRBD2. Germline assignment: CDR1 SGHRS and CDR2 YFSETQ. Losses at the gene ends were 2 bases for V and 0 bases for J; bases not matched to a gene: 4. This CDR3 has 15 residues. The CDR3 sequence is CASSFRGGSSYEQYF. CDR3 nucleotide sequence: TGCGCCAGCAGCTTTCGGGGGGGATCCTCCTACGAGCAGTACTTC.

A note on this clone: In the same sample, other DNA sequences code for this CDR3. This chain uses TRBV5-6 with TRBJ2-1; no clear D. Trimming cost V 0 bases and J 0 bases, with 13 bases left between them. This CDR3 region has 17 residues. From germline, CDR1 is SGHDT and CDR2 YYEEEE. The CDR3 sequence: CASSLVGPPSSYNEQFF. CDR3 bases: TGTGCCAGCAGCTTGGTGGGTCCTCCCAGCTCCTACAATGAGCAGTTCTTC. Full variable domain (outside the CDR3, taken from reference TRBV5-6 and TRBJ2-1): DAGVTQSPTHLIKTRGQQVTLRCSPKSGHDTVSWYQQALGQGPQFIFQYYEEEERQRGNFPDRFSGHQFPNYSSELNVNALLLGDSALYLCASSLVGPPSSYNEQFFGPGTRLTVL.

V gene TRBV10-3 combines with J gene TRBJ1-2; D is unresolved. Germline CDR1 reads ENHRY; CDR2 reads SYGVKD. The CDR3 has 13 amino acids. Between the trimmed V and J ends, which lost 4 bases and 6 bases, there was a span of 12 bases. The CDR3 sequence: CAISAGGVNGYTF. CDR3 nucleotides: TGTGCCATCAGTGCAGGCGGGGTGAATGGCTACACCTTC.

This chain links TRBV7-9 with TRBJ2-2; TRBD2 aligns across 9 bases. The V segment lost 5 bases and the J segment 6 bases; nucleotides outside the gene matches: 4. Germline loops: CDR1 SEHNR, CDR2 FQNEAQ (reference sequence). The CDR3 covers 14 residues. The CDR3 sequence: CASSRSGRPGELFF. The CDR3 coding sequence is TGTGCCAGCAGCCGGAGCGGGAGGCCCGGGGAGCTGTTTTTT. The complete variable domain, with remaining parts taken from reference TRBV7-9 and TRBJ2-2, reads DTGVSQNPRHKITKRGQNVTFRCDPISEHNRLYWYRQTLGQGPEFLTYFQNEAQLEKSRLLSDRFSAERPKGSFSTLEIQRTEQGDSAMYLCASSRSGRPGELFFGEGSRLTVL.

This chain links TRBV2 with TRBJ1-1; the D gene is possibly TRBD1 (5 bases). Germline-derived CDR1 and CDR2 are SNHLY and FYNNEI. The CDR3 consists of 12 residues. V lost 6 bases and J 7 bases, leaving 12 bases between the germline ends. This CDR3 reads CASSTGRIEAFF. Written as DNA, the CDR3 is TGTGCCAGCAGCACAGGACGAATTGAAGCTTTCTTT.

J is TRBJ2-2 and V is TRBV6-5, with D uncertain. Germline V gene data show CDR1 as MNHEY and CDR2 as SVGAGI. The CDR3 has 15 residues. V was clipped by 3 bases and J by 0 bases, with 8 bases between them. In nucleotides, the CDR3 is TGTGCCAGCAGTTATCAGGACGCGAACACCGGGGAGCTGTTTTTT. It codes for CASSYQDANTGELFF.

This clone has only one observation. The chain recombines TRBV11-2 with TRBJ2-1, with 8 positions matching TRBD2. The CDR3 loop spans 18 amino acids. Germline CDR1 and CDR2: SGHAT and FQNNGV. J was trimmed by 0 bases and V by 7 bases; bases with no gene match: 14. The DNA for the CDR3 is TGTGCCAGCACCCACCCCAGCGGGAGCCGCCTCTCCTACAATGAGCAGTTCTTC. Its translation: CASTHPSGSRLSYNEQFF.

This clone has only one observation. This chain links TRBV15 with TRBJ1-2, with 9 bases aligning to TRBD1. Trimming removed 5 bases from V and 2 bases from J; junction bases left unmatched: 6. The CDR3 length is 15 residues. Germline V gene lookup returns CDR1 LNHNV and CDR2 YYDKDF (reference sequence). The CDR3 nucleotides are TGTGCCACCAGCCCACGACAGGGGGGGAACTATGGCTACACCTTC. Residues: CATSPRQGGNYGYTF.

This clone was recorded only once. The chain couples TRBV15 to TRBJ1-4; maybe TRBD1 (5 bases). V dropped 0 bases and J dropped 8 bases, with 16 bases sitting between them. The CDR3 contains 16 residues. In germline, CDR1 is LNHNV, CDR2 YYDKDF (reference sequence). DNA for the CDR3: TGTGCCACCAGCAGAGATTATGGGCAGGGTGGAGAAAAACTGTTTTTT. This translates into CATSRDYGQGGEKLFF. The full variable domain, in which reference TRBV15 and TRBJ1-4 provide the parts outside the CDR3, is DAMVIQNPRYQVTQFGKPVTLSCSQTLNHNVMYWYQQKSSQAPKLLFHYYDKDFNNEADTPDNFQSRRPNTSFCFLDIRSPGLGDTAMYLCATSRDYGQGGEKLFFGSGTQLSVL.